One sample yielded the 10 T cell receptor beta chains listed below, sequenced in a study of blood T cell repertoires in COVID-19. Profiling relied on immunoSEQ multiplex PCR, and the TCRdb table lists in-frame clones only, not all of them. Among approximately 130,000 clones listed, 70% to 80% were seen once. Sequencing input: peripheral blood. The receptor set was obtained from a human donor in a cohort sampled during active COVID-19.

The chain couples TRBV7-5 to TRBJ1-5. TRBV7-5 constitutes a pseudogene. There are 15 residues in the CDR3. The CDR3 DNA is TGTGTCAGAAGCTTAGGTGGGAGGGGCAATCAGCCCCAGCATTTT. Translating gives CVRSLGGRGNQPQHF.

The chain is built from TRBV27 and TRBJ1-3, with no clear D. CDR3 length: 17 amino acids. The V end lost 1 base, the J end lost 0 bases, and 13 bases lay between the germline ends. The germline V gene has CDR1 MNHEY and CDR2 SMNVEV (reference sequence). For the CDR3, the DNA is TGTGCCAGCAGTTTATTTGGAGGGTTACTCTCTGGAAACACCATATATTTT. This translates into CASSLFGGLLSGNTIYF.

The chain combines TRBV4-1 with TRBJ2-7, with D maybe TRBD1 (6 bases). Germline V lookup: CDR1 MGHRA, CDR2 YSYEKL. V lost 1 base, J lost 1 base, and 11 bases lay in between. The CDR3 length is 15 residues. Written as DNA, the CDR3 is TGCGCCAGCAGCCAAGTTCGGACAGCGTCCTACGAGCAGTACTTC. It translates to CASSQVRTASYEQYF.

The chain joins TRBV6-1 to TRBJ1-1; TRBD1 matches at 9 bases. Germline assignment: CDR1 MNHNS and CDR2 SASEGT. This CDR3 has 16 residues. The V segment lost 4 bases and the J segment 5 bases; nucleotides outside the gene matches: 11. CDR3 residues: CASSGTGEGPWTEAFF. The CDR3, as DNA: TGTGCCAGCAGTGGGACAGGGGAGGGCCCGTGGACTGAAGCTTTCTTT.

J is TRBJ1-4 and V is TRBV13; the match to TRBD1 covers 7 bases. The CDR3 runs to 18 residues. J lost 3 bases, V lost 0 bases, and 10 bases had no gene match. The germline V gene has CDR1 PRHDT and CDR2 FYEKMQ (reference sequence). CDR3 sequence (DNA): TGTGCCAGCAGCTTAGGAGGCGCCGACAGGGAGGCTAATGAAAAACTGTTTTTT. Protein product: CASSLGGADREANEKLFF.

The chain is built from TRBV5-1 and TRBJ2-7, with 7 bases identical to TRBD1. Germline loops: CDR1 SGHRS, CDR2 YFSETQ. The CDR3 extends over 14 amino acids. Trimming took 6 bases from V and 5 from J; bases not matched to a gene: 11. In nucleotides, the CDR3 is TGCGCCAGCACACCCGGACAGGCCATAAACGAGCAGTACTTC. This translates into CASTPGQAINEQYF.

The chain recombines TRBV5-5 with TRBJ1-6, with 7 bases identical to TRBD1. The CDR3 runs 16 residues. Unmatched junction bases numbered 10, after V lost 2 bases and J lost 8 bases. Per the germline V gene, CDR1 is SGHKS and CDR2 is YYEKEE (reference sequence). CDR3 DNA sequence: TGTGCCAGCAGCTTTGGTAGCGGACAGGCCCATTCACCCCTCCACTTT. Translation: CASSFGSGQAHSPLHF.

DNA for the CDR3: TGTGCCAGCAGTTTACAGGGGTCGAACACTGAAGCTTTCTTT. Protein product: CASSLQGSNTEAFF. The chain recombines TRBV6-6 with TRBJ1-1; TRBD1 matches 7 bases. Trimming cost V 4 bases and J 1 base; bases outside gene matches: 3. Germline CDR1 MNHNY, CDR2 SVGAGI (reference sequence). The CDR3 length is 14 residues.

The rearrangement joins TRBV25-1 to TRBJ2-7, with TRBD2 as a possible D gene (7 bases). Germline V gene sequence: CDR1 MGHDK, CDR2 SYGVNS. The CDR3 has 16 residues. The ends were cut back, 3 bases at V and 0 bases at J, with 15 bases in the middle. CDR3 residues: CASSDQGLAASYEQYF. The CDR3 coding sequence is TGTGCCAGCAGTGACCAGGGGCTAGCGGCCTCCTACGAGCAGTACTTC.

This chain connects TRBV4-1 to TRBJ1-1; a weak D match, TRBD1 (5 bases). This CDR3 is 16 amino acids long. V lost 0 bases to trimming and J lost 1 base, with 12 bases between them. The germline V gene encodes CDR1 MGHRA and CDR2 YSYEKL. CDR3 sequence: CASSQDPRQTNTEAFF. In DNA form, the CDR3 reads TGCGCCAGCAGCCAAGATCCCCGACAGACGAACACTGAAGCTTTCTTT.